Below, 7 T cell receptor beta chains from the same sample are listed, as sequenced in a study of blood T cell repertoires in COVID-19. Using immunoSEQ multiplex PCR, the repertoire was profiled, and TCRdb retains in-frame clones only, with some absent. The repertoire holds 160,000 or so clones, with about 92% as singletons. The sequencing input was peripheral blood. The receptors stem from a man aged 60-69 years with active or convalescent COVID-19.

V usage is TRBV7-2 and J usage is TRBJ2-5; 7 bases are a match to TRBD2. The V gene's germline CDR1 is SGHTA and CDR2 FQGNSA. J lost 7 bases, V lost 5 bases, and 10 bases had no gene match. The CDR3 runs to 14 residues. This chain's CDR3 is CASSRRREARTQYF. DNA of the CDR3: TGTGCCAGCAGCCGGAGACGGGAGGCAAGGACCCAGTACTTC.

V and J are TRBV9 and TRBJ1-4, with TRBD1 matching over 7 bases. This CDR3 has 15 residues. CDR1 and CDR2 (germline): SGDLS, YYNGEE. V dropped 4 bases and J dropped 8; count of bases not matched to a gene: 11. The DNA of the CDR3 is TGTGCCAGCAGCCCCCGACAGGGAAGGCAGGAAAAACTGTTTTTT. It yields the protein CASSPRQGRQEKLFF. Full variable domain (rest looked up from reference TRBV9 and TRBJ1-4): DSGVTQTPKHLITATGQRVTLRCSPRSGDLSVYWYQQSLDQGLQFLIQYYNGEERAKGNILERFSAQQFPDLHSELNLSSLELGDSALYFCASSPRQGRQEKLFFGSGTQLSVL.

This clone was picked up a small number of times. This CDR3 reads CSVQTSGGDPNEQFF. The CDR3 DNA is TGCAGCGTCCAAACTAGCGGGGGGGACCCCAATGAGCAGTTCTTC. The V gene is TRBV29-1, the J gene TRBJ2-1, with 13 bases lining up with TRBD2. With 6 bases clipped from V and 6 bases from J, the junction kept 8 bases outside the gene matches. Germline CDR1 SQVTM, CDR2 ANQGSEA. This CDR3 has 15 amino acids.

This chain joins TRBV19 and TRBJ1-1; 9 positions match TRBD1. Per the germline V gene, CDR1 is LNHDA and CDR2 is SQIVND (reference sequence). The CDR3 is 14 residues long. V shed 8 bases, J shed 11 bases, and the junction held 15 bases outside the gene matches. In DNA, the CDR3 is TGTGCCAGTCGAGGGGGACAGGGCCTTGAAGTGGCTTTCTTT. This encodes CASRGGQGLEVAFF.

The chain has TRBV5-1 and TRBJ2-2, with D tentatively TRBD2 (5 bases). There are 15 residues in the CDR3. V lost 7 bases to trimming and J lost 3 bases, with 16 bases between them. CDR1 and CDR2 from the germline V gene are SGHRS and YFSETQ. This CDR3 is CASRVGLADTGELFF. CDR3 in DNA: TGCGCCAGCCGGGTAGGGCTAGCCGACACCGGGGAGCTGTTTTTT.

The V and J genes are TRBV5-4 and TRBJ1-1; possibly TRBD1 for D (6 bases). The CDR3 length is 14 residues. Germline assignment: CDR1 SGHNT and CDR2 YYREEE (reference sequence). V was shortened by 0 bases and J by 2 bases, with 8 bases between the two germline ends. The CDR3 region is CASSLEQGNTEAFF. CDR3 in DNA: TGTGCCAGCAGCTTGGAACAGGGCAACACTGAAGCTTTCTTT.

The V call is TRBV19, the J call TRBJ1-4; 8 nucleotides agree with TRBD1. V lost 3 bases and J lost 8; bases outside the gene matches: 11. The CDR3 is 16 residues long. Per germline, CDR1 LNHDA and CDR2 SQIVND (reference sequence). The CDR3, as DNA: TGTGCCAGTAGTATCTGGTACGGCAGGGGGCTGGAAAAACTGTTTTTT. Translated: CASSIWYGRGLEKLFF.